The clone carrying this T cell receptor (beta chain) was seen a few times. The sample is drawn from a study of blood T cell repertoires in COVID-19. Study at large: Samples taken during acute and convalescent COVID-19 were collected in the United States, Italy and Spain. Sample material is recorded as cDNA or gDNA derived from T cells, B-cell-depleted T cells, or PBMCs.

The germline V gene encodes CDR1 SGHKS and CDR2 YYEKEE (reference sequence). The CDR3 sequence is 15 residues long. Trimming pared 1 base from V and 0 bases from J, leaving 8 bases between. How the authors handled the data: Amplification of reference gene primers provided the estimated nucleated cell counts. Some clones are missing from TCRdb's copy, which holds only in-frame ones; the method was immunoSEQ multiplex PCR. Clone size and the V and J calls come from that table; the DNA yielded D and trimming. The repertoire consists of 150,000 to 200,000 clones, with over 65% occurring once and the leading ten covering approximately 8%.

Input material: peripheral blood. The chain couples TRBV5-5 to TRBJ1-3; possibly TRBD1 for D (5 bases). The sequence was collected from a man aged 55 to 70 with acute or convalescent COVID-19. CDR3 in amino acids: CASSLRGHSGNTIYF. The CDR3 nucleotides read TGTGCCAGCAGCTTGAGGGGCCACTCTGGAAACACCATATATTTT.